This T cell receptor (beta chain) was sequenced during a study of OX40 agonist ivuxolimab in advanced cancers. With 2 bases clipped from V and 0 bases from J, the junction kept 7 bases outside the gene matches. Germline V CDR1 and CDR2: SGHRS, YFSETQ. CDR3 length equals 16 residues. Assay used: immunoSEQ multiplex PCR; TCRdb lists only in-frame clones, some missing. The repertoire has 64,000 or so clones, around 83% of them found once; the top ten carry 0.65% to 0.85%. The sequences come from CD4+ or CD8+ T cells sorted from blood, collected in a trial of the OX40 agonist ivuxolimab. The rearrangement links TRBV5-1 to TRBJ1-1; TRBD1 aligns across 7 bases. The TCR sequence derives from an adult with an advanced solid tumor such as melanoma, head and neck, liver or kidney cancer. The CDR3 is CASSFNRGSVNTEAFF. DNA of the CDR3: TGCGCCAGCAGCTTTAACAGGGGATCCGTGAACACTGAAGCTTTCTTT.